This T cell receptor beta chain was sequenced in a study of human T cells and chemical hapten exposure. Study-level points and caveats: Expanded TCRs created a significantly greater count of big CDR3 similarity clusters than controls did.

The time point is: patch test 1, 2 weeks after DPC sensitization. The treatment is: therapeutic diphenylcyclopropenone sensitization with weekly scalp DPC. With 4 bases clipped from V and 6 bases from J, the junction kept 11 bases outside the gene matches. Germline-derived CDR1 and CDR2 are SGHTA and FQGNSA. This CDR3 has 16 amino acids. This clonotype was counted between two and nine times. Its antigen is as yet unknown. TCRdb reprocessed the RACE reads with MiXCR, giving one entry per CDR3 protein. The table lists around 77,000 distinct CDR3 sequences, 9.8% of them singletons. This clonotype was sampled from a woman between 35 and 50 years old with alopecia areata. Some clones in this sample may be carry-over from other donors' samples. The specimen comprised whole blood, sampled in connection with sensitization to the hapten diphenylcyclopropenone (DPC). The V call is TRBV7-2, the J call TRBJ2-7; 11 bases match TRBD2. The CDR3 region has the DNA TGTGCCAGCAGCTCAAAGACTAGCGGGGCCCTTCCCGAGCAGTACTTC. This encodes CASSSKTSGALPEQYF.